This is a list of T cell receptor beta chains from one sample in a study of blood T cell repertoires in COVID-19. Generated by immunoSEQ multiplex PCR, the TCRdb table keeps only in-frame clones and is missing some. The data show some 340,000 clones, more than 70% seen once. Material: PBMCs or T cells enriched from blood (not recorded which). Source of these receptors: a woman between 25 and 40 years old who had recovered from COVID-19. The CDR3 runs from the conserved cysteine through the conserved F or W. Fields, in order: D gene, clone size, CDR3 length, V gene, J gene, CDR3 protein, CDR3 DNA. A D gene is named only where the DNA matches it firmly. Part of the rows lack a size; the others show once, few, many or a class for expanded clones.

D gene: TRBD2; clone size: -; CDR3 length: 16; V gene: TRBV19; J gene: TRBJ2-3; CDR3 protein: CASSVETSGGADTQYF; CDR3 DNA: TGTGCCAGTAGTGTGGAGACTAGCGGGGGGGCAGATACGCAGTATTTT
D gene: -; clone size: -; CDR3 length: 11; V gene: TRBV30; J gene: TRBJ2-1; CDR3 protein: CAWTVYNEQFF; CDR3 DNA: TGTGCCTGGACGGTATACAATGAGCAGTTCTTC
D gene: TRBD1; clone size: -; CDR3 length: 15; V gene: TRBV11-2; J gene: TRBJ1-1; CDR3 protein: CASSLGTGGVEEAFF; CDR3 DNA: TGTGCCAGCAGCTTAGGGACAGGGGGCGTGGAGGAAGCTTTCTTT
D gene: TRBD1; clone size: -; CDR3 length: 12; V gene: TRBV19; J gene: TRBJ2-7; CDR3 protein: CASSPRSGDRYF; CDR3 DNA: TGTGCCAGTAGTCCGCGCTCCGGGGACAGGTACTTC
D gene: -; clone size: -; CDR3 length: 12; V gene: TRBV12-3/TRBV12-4; J gene: TRBJ1-5; CDR3 protein: CASRGGNQPQHF; CDR3 DNA: TGTGCCAGCAGGGGCGGGAATCAGCCCCAGCATTTT
D gene: TRBD1; clone size: -; CDR3 length: 15; V gene: TRBV4-3; J gene: TRBJ1-3; CDR3 protein: CASSPGTGAGNTIYF; CDR3 DNA: TGCGCCAGCAGTCCCGGGACAGGGGCTGGAAACACCATATATTTT
D gene: -; clone size: -; CDR3 length: 15; V gene: TRBV30; J gene: TRBJ2-2; CDR3 protein: CAWSEKGRWTGELFF; CDR3 DNA: TGTGCCTGGAGTGAAAAAGGCAGGTGGACCGGGGAGCTGTTTTTT
D gene: TRBD1; clone size: -; CDR3 length: 15; V gene: TRBV27; J gene: TRBJ1-1; CDR3 protein: CASSTGTGGKTEAFF; CDR3 DNA: TGTGCCAGCAGCACCGGGACAGGGGGCAAAACTGAAGCTTTCTTT
D gene: -; clone size: once; CDR3 length: 14; V gene: TRBV11-3; J gene: TRBJ2-1; CDR3 protein: CASSQRGAGVAKFF; CDR3 DNA: TGTGCCAGCAGCCAGAGGGGGGCGGGGGTTGCGAAGTTCTTC
D gene: -; clone size: few; CDR3 length: 13; V gene: TRBV5-4; J gene: TRBJ2-7; CDR3 protein: CASSFGDRSEQYF; CDR3 DNA: TGTGCCAGCAGCTTCGGGGATCGATCCGAGCAGTACTTC
D gene: TRBD1; clone size: -; CDR3 length: 14; V gene: TRBV25-1; J gene: TRBJ1-2; CDR3 protein: CASSAPGTAYGYTF; CDR3 DNA: TGTGCCAGCAGTGCCCCCGGGACAGCCTATGGCTACACCTTC
D gene: -; clone size: -; CDR3 length: 13; V gene: TRBV13; J gene: TRBJ2-7; CDR3 protein: CASSLGTAYEQYF; CDR3 DNA: TGTGCCAGCAGCTTAGGGACAGCCTACGAGCAGTACTTC
D gene: TRBD1; clone size: -; CDR3 length: 13; V gene: TRBV6-6; J gene: TRBJ1-5; CDR3 protein: CASAGQGDQPQHF; CDR3 DNA: TGTGCCAGCGCAGGACAGGGAGATCAGCCCCAGCATTTT
D gene: TRBD1; clone size: -; CDR3 length: 15; V gene: TRBV18; J gene: TRBJ2-5; CDR3 protein: CASSPWDSSGETQYF; CDR3 DNA: TGTGCCAGCTCACCATGGGACAGCTCGGGGGAGACCCAGTACTTC
D gene: TRBD2; clone size: once; CDR3 length: 19; V gene: TRBV4-1; J gene: TRBJ2-1; CDR3 protein: CASSQTLTSGGLTYNEQFF; CDR3 DNA: TGCGCCAGCAGCCAAACTTTAACTAGCGGGGGGTTGACCTACAATGAGCAGTTCTTC
D gene: -; clone size: -; CDR3 length: 14; V gene: TRBV28; J gene: TRBJ2-7; CDR3 protein: CASNPEGSTYEQYF; CDR3 DNA: TGTGCCAGCAACCCCGAGGGCTCAACCTACGAGCAGTACTTC
D gene: TRBD1; clone size: -; CDR3 length: 13; V gene: TRBV6-4; J gene: TRBJ1-1; CDR3 protein: CASSGTGGTEAFF; CDR3 DNA: TGTGCCAGCAGCGGGACAGGGGGAACTGAAGCTTTCTTT
D gene: -; clone size: once; CDR3 length: 13; V gene: TRBV6-6; J gene: TRBJ1-2; CDR3 protein: CATQREGNYGYTF; CDR3 DNA: TGTGCCACCCAGCGAGAGGGAAACTATGGCTACACCTTC
D gene: -; clone size: few; CDR3 length: 14; V gene: TRBV28; J gene: TRBJ1-1; CDR3 protein: CASRPPGGYNEAFF; CDR3 DNA: TGTGCCAGCAGACCCCCGGGGGGGTATAATGAAGCTTTCTTT
D gene: -; clone size: -; CDR3 length: 13; V gene: TRBV7-2; J gene: TRBJ1-2; CDR3 protein: CASSLAGEYGYTF; CDR3 DNA: TGTGCCAGCAGCTTAGCCGGTGAATATGGCTACACCTTC
D gene: -; clone size: once; CDR3 length: 10; V gene: TRBV16; J gene: TRBJ1-1; CDR3 protein: CASKGFEAFF; CDR3 DNA: TGTGCCAGCAAGGGGTTTGAAGCTTTCTTT
D gene: TRBD2; clone size: -; CDR3 length: 15; V gene: TRBV19; J gene: TRBJ2-3; CDR3 protein: CASSLTGGSTDTQYF; CDR3 DNA: TGTGCCAGTAGTCTAACGGGAGGCAGCACAGATACGCAGTATTTT
D gene: TRBD2; clone size: -; CDR3 length: 15; V gene: TRBV5-1; J gene: TRBJ2-5; CDR3 protein: CASSWGTSGGATQYF; CDR3 DNA: TGCGCCAGCAGCTGGGGGACTAGCGGGGGAGCGACCCAGTACTTC
D gene: TRBD1; clone size: -; CDR3 length: 15; V gene: TRBV5-1; J gene: TRBJ1-3; CDR3 protein: CASSSTGAGGNTIYF; CDR3 DNA: TGCGCCAGCAGCTCAACAGGGGCAGGGGGAAACACCATATATTTT
D gene: TRBD1; clone size: once; CDR3 length: 16; V gene: TRBV11-2; J gene: TRBJ1-2; CDR3 protein: CASSSARTGGLYGYTF; CDR3 DNA: TGTGCCAGCAGCTCCGCTCGGACAGGGGGCCTCTATGGCTACACCTTC
D gene: TRBD1; clone size: -; CDR3 length: 15; V gene: TRBV7-8; J gene: TRBJ1-2; CDR3 protein: CASSLEDRGHYGYTF; CDR3 DNA: TGTGCCAGCAGCTTAGAAGACAGGGGCCACTATGGCTACACCTTC
D gene: -; clone size: -; CDR3 length: 13; V gene: TRBV6-5; J gene: TRBJ1-2; CDR3 protein: CASSLGEYYGYTF; CDR3 DNA: TGTGCCAGCAGTCTCGGGGAATACTATGGCTACACCTTC
D gene: TRBD2; clone size: -; CDR3 length: 16; V gene: TRBV6-5; J gene: TRBJ2-5; CDR3 protein: CASSYSAGGYRETQYF; CDR3 DNA: TGTGCCAGCAGTTACTCTGCGGGGGGATATCGGGAGACCCAGTACTTC
D gene: TRBD1; clone size: -; CDR3 length: 20; V gene: TRBV10-2; J gene: TRBJ1-6; CDR3 protein: CASSSLETGGIRALNSPLHF; CDR3 DNA: TGCGCCAGCAGTTCATTGGAGACAGGGGGAATTAGGGCCCTTAACTCACCCCTCCACTTT